This T cell receptor (beta chain) was obtained from a study of PD-L1 blockade in urothelial cancer (dated by TCRdb to about 2017). With regard to the full study: All patients started therapy in the mid-2010s and received atezolizumab 1,200 mg intravenously every 3 weeks. About 90% of the roughly 30 patients were males with bladder-origin urothelial cancer, and about 65% of the roughly 30 reported a prior smoking history. Patients had an ECOG performance status of 0 or 1 and had received between 0 and 3 prior chemotherapy regimens. Blood samples were analyzed at 3 weeks after treatment start (second dose) and at 6 weeks after treatment start. Blood samples gave a median of around 140,000 T cells and some 83,000 unique TCRs, with a median clonality of approximately 0.08. The study was an exploratory multi-omic analysis of somatic, immune and clinical correlates of response to PD-L1 blockade with atezolizumab in urothelial cancer. Pretreatment tumor samples, along with matched peripheral blood serially collected before and after atezolizumab treatment, were subjected to TCR sequencing. Durable clinical benefit was defined as progression-free survival longer than 6 months, and TCR features were also tested against progression-free and overall survival. In the same patients who had TCR sequencing, pretreatment tumors also underwent whole exome sequencing and RNA sequencing. Durable clinical benefit was achieved by nine patients and was not achieved by 20 patients. Approximately 30 patients had pretreatment blood TCR-seq, some 25 had at least one posttreatment blood collection, and some 25 had tumor TCR-seq.

Each PCR received spiked-in synthetic TCR analog templates so that absolute template abundance could be estimated from read counts. The immunoSEQ assay was used to amplify TCRbeta CDR3 regions from genomic DNA with bias-controlled V and J gene primers. Rearranged TCRbeta segments were sequenced at approximately 20X coverage. Turning to the authors' computational methods: Clustering was used to correct sequencing errors, and CDR3s were annotated against IMGT so that V, D and J genes could be assigned. Downstream analyses used only productive TCRbeta rearrangements and left out out-of-frame or stop-codon sequences. Clonality was computed as one minus Shannon entropy normalized by the log of the number of unique productive sequences. Fisher's exact test with Benjamini-Hochberg correction, at a threshold of adjusted p below 0.01, was used to find clones that differed between time points or between blood and tumor. TCRdb limited this immuneACCESS table to in-frame rearrangements with V and J called. A share of clones is missing; checked studies link under half to unresolved V genes, and the rest is unexplained. D and trimming come from the DNA, and the V and J calls and clone size come from that table. The sample profile shows 45,000 to 55,000 clones; approximately 85% of them were found once. The ten most abundant clones make up roughly 1.8% of the sample.

The sample's time point label, decoded: peripheral blood 6 weeks after treatment start. A cohort of some 29 patients with locally advanced or metastatic urothelial carcinoma, treated at Memorial Sloan Kettering on a trial protocol, was included. Peripheral blood mononuclear cells were collected pretreatment and during treatment, with between 1 and 8 total time points obtained per patient. The Qiagen DNeasy Blood extraction kit was used to purify genomic DNA from total PBMCs and from tumor samples. PBMCs were collected pretreatment and during treatment and were isolated and stored as previously described. Findings and caveats that apply to the study as a whole: Improved progression-free and overall survival was found to be associated with pretreatment peripheral blood TCR clonality below the median. Because the sample size was small (n ≈ 29) and many of the analyses were exploratory, the results are meant to be hypothesis-generating. Among patients with durable benefit, tumor-associated TCR clones showed greater expansion in peripheral blood 3 weeks after treatment started (n ≈ 20, p = 0.022).

A word on this clone: Its cognate antigen has yet to be identified. No much larger clone is present one base from it, and per-base qualities are unavailable.

Unmatched junction bases come to 2, with V trimmed by 2 bases and J by 1 base. Per the germline V gene, SGHTA is the CDR1 and FQGNSA is the CDR2. From the cysteine through the phenylalanine, the CDR3 covers 15 amino acids. Kept here is only the CDR3 DNA, which spans 45 bases and is read in frame from base 1. The specimen was PBMCs, collected around atezolizumab (anti-PD-L1) treatment. The rearrangement combines TRBV7-2 with TRBJ2-4; the central 7 bases match TRBD2. This receptor was identified in a man aged 45-65 years with urothelial cancer. In nucleotide form, the sequence is TGTGCCAGCAGCTTATGGGGGGGGGCCAAAAACATTCAGTACTTC. Its translation is CASSLWGGAKNIQYF.